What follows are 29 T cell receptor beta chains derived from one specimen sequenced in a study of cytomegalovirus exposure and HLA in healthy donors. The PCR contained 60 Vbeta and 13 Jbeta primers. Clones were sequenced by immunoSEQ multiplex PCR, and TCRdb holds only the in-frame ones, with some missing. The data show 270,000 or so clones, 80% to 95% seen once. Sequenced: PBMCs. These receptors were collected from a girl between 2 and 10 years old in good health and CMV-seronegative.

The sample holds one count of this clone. The chain's CDR3 is CASSPAPSGVNTDTQYF. The CDR3 DNA reads as TGTGCCAGCAGCCCGGCTCCCAGCGGGGTGAACACAGATACGCAGTATTTT. The V gene is TRBV9, the J gene TRBJ2-3; 7 nucleotides match TRBD2. The ends lost 4 bases at V and 2 bases at J; junction bases unmatched: 13. This CDR3 has 17 amino acids. The germline V gene encodes CDR1 SGDLS and CDR2 YYNGEE.

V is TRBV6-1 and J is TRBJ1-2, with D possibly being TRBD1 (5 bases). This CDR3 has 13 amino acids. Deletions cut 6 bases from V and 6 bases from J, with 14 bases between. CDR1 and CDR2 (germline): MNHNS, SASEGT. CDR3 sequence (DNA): TGTGCCAGCAGAGGGGTAAAAGGGGATGGCTACACCTTC. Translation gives CASRGVKGDGYTF.

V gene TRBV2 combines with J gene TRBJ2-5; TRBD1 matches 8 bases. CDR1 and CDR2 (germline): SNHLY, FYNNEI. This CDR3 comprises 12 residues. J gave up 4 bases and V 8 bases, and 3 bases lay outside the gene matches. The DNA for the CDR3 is TGTGCCAGCGAGACAGGGGCAGAGACCCAGTACTTC. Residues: CASETGAETQYF.

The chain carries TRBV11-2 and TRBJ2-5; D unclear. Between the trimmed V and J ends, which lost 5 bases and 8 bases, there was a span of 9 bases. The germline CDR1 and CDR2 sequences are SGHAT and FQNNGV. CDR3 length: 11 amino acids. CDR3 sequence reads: CASSPGSTQYF. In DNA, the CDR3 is TGTGCCAGCAGCCCCGGTAGCACCCAGTACTTC.

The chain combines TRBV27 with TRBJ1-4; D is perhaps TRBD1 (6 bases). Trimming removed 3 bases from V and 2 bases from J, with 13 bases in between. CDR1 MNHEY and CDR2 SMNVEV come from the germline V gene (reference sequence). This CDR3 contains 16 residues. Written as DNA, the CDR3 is TGTGCCAGCAGTTTCAGGGGAATGGCGACTAATGAAAAACTGTTTTTT. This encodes CASSFRGMATNEKLFF.

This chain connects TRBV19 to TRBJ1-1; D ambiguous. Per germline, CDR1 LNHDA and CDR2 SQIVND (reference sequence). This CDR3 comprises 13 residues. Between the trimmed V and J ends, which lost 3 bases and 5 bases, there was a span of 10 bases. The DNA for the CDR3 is TGTGCCAGTAGTATTAATGGCAGAACTGAAGCTTTCTTT. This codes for CASSINGRTEAFF.

CDR3 sequence reads: CASSFEPMAGELFF. The CDR3 nucleotides are TGTGCCAGCAGTTTTGAACCTATGGCCGGGGAGCTGTTTTTT. This chain joins TRBV6-4 and TRBJ2-2; D uncertain. There are 14 residues in the CDR3. Germline CDR1 MRHNA, CDR2 SNTAGT. V was pared by 5 bases and J by 6 bases, with 13 bases between.

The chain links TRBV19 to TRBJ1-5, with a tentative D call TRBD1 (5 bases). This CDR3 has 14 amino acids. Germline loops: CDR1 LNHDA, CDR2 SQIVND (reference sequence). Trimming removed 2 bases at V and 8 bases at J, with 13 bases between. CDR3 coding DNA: TGTGCCAGTAGTATAAGGCCCGGGGGTGAGCCCCAGCATTTT. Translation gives CASSIRPGGEPQHF.

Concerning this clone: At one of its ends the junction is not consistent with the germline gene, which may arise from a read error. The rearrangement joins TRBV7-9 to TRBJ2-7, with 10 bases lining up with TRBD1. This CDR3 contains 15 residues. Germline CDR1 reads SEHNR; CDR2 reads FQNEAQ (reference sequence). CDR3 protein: CSSSLVGTGAHEQYF. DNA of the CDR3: TGTTCCAGCAGCTTAGTTGGGACAGGGGCCCACGAGCAGTACTTC. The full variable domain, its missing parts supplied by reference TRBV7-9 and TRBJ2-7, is DTGVSQNPRHKITKRGQNVTFRCDPISEHNRLYWYRQTLGQGPEFLTYFQNEAQLEKSRLLSDRFSAERPKGSFSTLEIQRTEQGDSAMYLCSSSLVGTGAHEQYFGPGTRLTVT.

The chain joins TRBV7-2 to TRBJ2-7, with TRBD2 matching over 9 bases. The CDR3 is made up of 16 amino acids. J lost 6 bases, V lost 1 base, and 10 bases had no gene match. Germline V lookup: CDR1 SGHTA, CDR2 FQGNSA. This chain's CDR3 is CASSLVVAGVFAEQYF. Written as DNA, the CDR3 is TGTGCCAGCAGCTTAGTGGTAGCGGGAGTATTTGCCGAGCAGTACTTC.

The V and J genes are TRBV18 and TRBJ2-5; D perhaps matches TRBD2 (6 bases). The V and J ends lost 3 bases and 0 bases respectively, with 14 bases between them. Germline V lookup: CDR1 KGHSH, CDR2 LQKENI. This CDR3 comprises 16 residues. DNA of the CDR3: TGTGCCAGCTCACCTCCACGCGGGACGGACCAAGAGACCCAGTACTTC. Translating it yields CASSPPRGTDQETQYF.

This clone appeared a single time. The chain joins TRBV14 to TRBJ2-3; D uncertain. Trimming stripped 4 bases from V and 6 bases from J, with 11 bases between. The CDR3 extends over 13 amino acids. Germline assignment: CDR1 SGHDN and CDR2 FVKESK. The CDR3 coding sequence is TGTGCCAGCAGCCCGGTTACGTTGGATACGCAGTATTTT. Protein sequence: CASSPVTLDTQYF.

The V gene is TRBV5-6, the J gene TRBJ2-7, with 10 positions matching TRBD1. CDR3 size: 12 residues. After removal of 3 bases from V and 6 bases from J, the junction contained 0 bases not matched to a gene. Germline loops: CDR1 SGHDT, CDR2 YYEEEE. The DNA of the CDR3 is TGTGCCAGCAGCTGGGACAGGGGCGAGCAGTACTTC. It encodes CASSWDRGEQYF.

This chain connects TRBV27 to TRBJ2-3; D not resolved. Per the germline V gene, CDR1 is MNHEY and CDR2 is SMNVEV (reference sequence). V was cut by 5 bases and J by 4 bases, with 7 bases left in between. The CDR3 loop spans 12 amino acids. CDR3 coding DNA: TGTGCCAGCAGTAGGAGCGCAGATACGCAGTATTTT. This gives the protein CASSRSADTQYF.

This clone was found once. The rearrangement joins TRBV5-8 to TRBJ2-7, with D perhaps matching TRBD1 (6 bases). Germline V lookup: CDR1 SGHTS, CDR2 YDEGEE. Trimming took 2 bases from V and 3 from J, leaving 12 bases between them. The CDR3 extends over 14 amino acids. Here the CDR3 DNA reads TGTGCCAGCAGCTTTTCAGGGGCGGACTACGAGCAGTACTTC. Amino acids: CASSFSGADYEQYF. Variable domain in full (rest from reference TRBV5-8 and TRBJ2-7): EAGVTQSPTHLIKTRGQQATLRCSPISGHTSVYWYQQALGLGLQFLLWYDEGEERNRGNFPPRFSGRQFPNYSSELNVNALELEDSALYLCASSFSGADYEQYFGPGTRLTVT.

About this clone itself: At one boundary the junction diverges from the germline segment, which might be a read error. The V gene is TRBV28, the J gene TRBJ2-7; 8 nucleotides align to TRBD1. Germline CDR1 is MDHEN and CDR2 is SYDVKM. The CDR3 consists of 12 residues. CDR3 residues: CASRQTGQVANF. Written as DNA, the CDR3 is TGTGCCAGCAGGCAAACGGGACAGGTCGCGAACTTC.

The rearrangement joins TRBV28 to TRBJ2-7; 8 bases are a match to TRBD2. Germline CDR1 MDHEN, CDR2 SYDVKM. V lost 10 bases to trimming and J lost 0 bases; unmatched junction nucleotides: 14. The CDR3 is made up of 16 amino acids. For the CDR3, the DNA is TGTGCCATCCCACCCCCGGGGGGGGCTCCCTCCTACGAGCAGTACTTC. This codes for CAIPPPGGAPSYEQYF.

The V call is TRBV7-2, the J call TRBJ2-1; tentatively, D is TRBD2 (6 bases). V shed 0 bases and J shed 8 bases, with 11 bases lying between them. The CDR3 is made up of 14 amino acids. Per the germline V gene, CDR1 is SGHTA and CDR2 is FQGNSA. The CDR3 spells CASSLAGGRDEQFF. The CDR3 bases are TGTGCCAGCAGCTTAGCGGGGGGTAGGGATGAGCAGTTCTTC. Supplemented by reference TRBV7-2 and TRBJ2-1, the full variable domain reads GAGVSQSPSNKVTEKGKDVELRCDPISGHTALYWYRQSLGQGLEFLIYFQGNSAPDKSGLPSDRFSAERTGGSVSTLTIQRTQQEDSAVYLCASSLAGGRDEQFFGPGTRLTVL.

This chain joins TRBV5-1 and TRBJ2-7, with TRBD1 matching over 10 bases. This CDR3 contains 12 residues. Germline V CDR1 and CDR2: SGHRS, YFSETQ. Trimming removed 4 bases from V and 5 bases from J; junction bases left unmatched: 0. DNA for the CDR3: TGCGCCAGCAGCGGGACAGGGGACGAGCAGTACTTC. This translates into CASSGTGDEQYF.

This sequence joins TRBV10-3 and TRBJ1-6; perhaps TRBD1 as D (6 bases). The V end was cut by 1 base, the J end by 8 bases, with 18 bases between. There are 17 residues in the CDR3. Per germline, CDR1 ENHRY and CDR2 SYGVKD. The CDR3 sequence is CAISEFPGGGSDSPLHF. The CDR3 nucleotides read TGTGCCATCAGTGAGTTCCCTGGGGGGGGCAGTGATTCACCCCTCCACTTT.

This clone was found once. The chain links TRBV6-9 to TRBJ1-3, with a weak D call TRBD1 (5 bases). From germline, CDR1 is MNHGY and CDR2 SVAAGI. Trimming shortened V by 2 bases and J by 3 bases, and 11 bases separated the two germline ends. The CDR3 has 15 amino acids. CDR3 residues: CASSYHRLRGNTIYF. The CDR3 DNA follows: TGTGCCAGCAGTTATCACAGGTTGCGTGGAAACACCATATATTTT.

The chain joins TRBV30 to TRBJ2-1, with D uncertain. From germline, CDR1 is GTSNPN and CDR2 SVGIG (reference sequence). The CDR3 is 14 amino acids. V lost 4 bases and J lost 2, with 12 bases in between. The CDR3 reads CAWIVLGAYNEQFF. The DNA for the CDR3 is TGTGCCTGGATTGTCTTAGGAGCCTACAATGAGCAGTTCTTC.

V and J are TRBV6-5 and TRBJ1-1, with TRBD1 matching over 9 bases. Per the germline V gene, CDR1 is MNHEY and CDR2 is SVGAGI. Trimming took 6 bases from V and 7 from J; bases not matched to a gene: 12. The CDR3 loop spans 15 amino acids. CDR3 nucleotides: TGTGCCAGCAGCCCCACGACAGGGGGATATAGTGAAGCTTTCTTT. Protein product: CASSPTTGGYSEAFF.

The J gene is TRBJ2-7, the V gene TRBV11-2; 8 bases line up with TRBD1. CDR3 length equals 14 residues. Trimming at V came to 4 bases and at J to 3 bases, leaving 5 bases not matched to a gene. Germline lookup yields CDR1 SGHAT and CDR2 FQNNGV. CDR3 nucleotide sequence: TGTGCCAGCAGCTCCCAACAGGGGGACTACGAGCAGTACTTC. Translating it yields CASSSQQGDYEQYF.

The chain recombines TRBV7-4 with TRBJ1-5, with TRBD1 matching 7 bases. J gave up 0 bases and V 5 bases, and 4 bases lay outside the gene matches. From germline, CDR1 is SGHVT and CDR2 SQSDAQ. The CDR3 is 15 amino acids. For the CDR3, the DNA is TGTGCCAGCAGCGTGGGACAGTATAGCAATCAGCCCCAGCATTTT. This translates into CASSVGQYSNQPQHF.

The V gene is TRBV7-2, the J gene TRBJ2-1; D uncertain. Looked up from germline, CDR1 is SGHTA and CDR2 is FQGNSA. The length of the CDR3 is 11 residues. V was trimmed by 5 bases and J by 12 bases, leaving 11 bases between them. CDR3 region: CASSPSYGQFF. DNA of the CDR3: TGTGCCAGCAGCCCCTCCTATGGGCAGTTCTTC.

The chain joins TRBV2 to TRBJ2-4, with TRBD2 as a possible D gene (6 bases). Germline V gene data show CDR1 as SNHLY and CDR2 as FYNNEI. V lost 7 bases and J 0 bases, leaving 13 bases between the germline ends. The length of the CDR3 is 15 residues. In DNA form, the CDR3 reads TGTGCCAGCACCGGGGAGGTCCTAGCCAAAAACATTCAGTACTTC. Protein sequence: CASTGEVLAKNIQYF. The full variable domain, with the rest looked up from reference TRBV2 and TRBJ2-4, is EPEVTQTPSHQVTQMGQEVILRCVPISNHLYFYWYRQILGQKVEFLVSFYNNEISEKSEIFDDQFSVERPDGSNFTLKIRSTKLEDSAMYFCASTGEVLAKNIQYFGAGTRLSVL.

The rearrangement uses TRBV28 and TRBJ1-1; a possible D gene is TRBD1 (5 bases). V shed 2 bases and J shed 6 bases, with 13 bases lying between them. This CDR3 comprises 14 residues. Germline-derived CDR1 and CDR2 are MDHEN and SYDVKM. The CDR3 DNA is TGTGCCAGCAGTTTACCGCAGGGACTTTCTGAAGCTTTCTTT. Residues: CASSLPQGLSEAFF.

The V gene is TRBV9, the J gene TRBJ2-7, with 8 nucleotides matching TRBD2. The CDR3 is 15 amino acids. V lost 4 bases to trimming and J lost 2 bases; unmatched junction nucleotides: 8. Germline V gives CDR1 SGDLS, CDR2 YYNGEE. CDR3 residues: CASSQGGGPPYEQYF. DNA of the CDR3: TGTGCCAGCAGCCAAGGCGGGGGGCCTCCCTACGAGCAGTACTTC.